This T cell receptor (beta chain) was documented in a study of early T cells in non-severe SARS-CoV-2 infection. Study at large: Bulk RNA isolated from unsorted whole blood underwent sequencing; chains were not paired.

TCRdb reprocessed the 5' RACE reads with MiXCR, giving one entry per CDR3 protein. The sample yields about 30,000 distinct CDR3 sequences, roughly 4.5% seen once. This TCR came from an adult who was a healthcare worker with PCR-confirmed SARS-CoV-2 infection or an uninfected control (not recorded which). This specimen consisted of whole blood, obtained at baseline.

The CDR3, as DNA: TGTGCCAGCAGACCCAGGGCAGAGGGGAGCAATCAGCCCCAGCATTTT. It translates to CASRPRAEGSNQPQHF. This chain uses TRBV7-3 with TRBJ1-5, with a tentative D call TRBD1 (5 bases). The CDR3 contains 16 residues. Germline-derived CDR1 and CDR2 are SGHTA and FQGTGA. V was pared by 6 bases and J by 1 base, with 16 bases between.